Listed below are T cell receptor beta chains from one sample, sequenced in a study of blood T cell repertoires in COVID-19. Assay used: immunoSEQ multiplex PCR; TCRdb lists only in-frame clones, some missing. Of under 200,000 clones in the sample, 65% to 90% were seen once. The sequenced sample was peripheral blood. The receptors were sampled from a human donor in a cohort sampled during active COVID-19. Both conserved end residues are trimmed from each CDR3. The order of the fields is V gene, CDR3 protein.

V gene: TRBV6-2/TRBV6-3; CDR3 protein: ASSWTEIHSPLH
V gene: TRBV11-2; CDR3 protein: ASSGITPNYGYT
V gene: TRBV15; CDR3 protein: ATSREAGEVDTQY
V gene: TRBV2; CDR3 protein: ASRKEAPANYGYT
V gene: TRBV6-1; CDR3 protein: ASSETGTALGYGYT
V gene: TRBV2; CDR3 protein: ASSGDRGYEQY
V gene: TRBV25-1; CDR3 protein: ASSGSMEQF
V gene: TRBV25-1; CDR3 protein: ASSRTSGTLYEQY
V gene: TRBV6-6; CDR3 protein: ASSVQGARAEQY
V gene: TRBV12-5; CDR3 protein: ASGLVPTEGNGEKLF
V gene: TRBV6-1; CDR3 protein: ASSEFTHHYGYT
V gene: TRBV7-9; CDR3 protein: ASSLERTQETQY
V gene: TRBV20-1; CDR3 protein: SASRDNNEKLF
V gene: TRBV27; CDR3 protein: ASSLQLNQPQH
V gene: TRBV7-9; CDR3 protein: ASSLKQETEAF
V gene: TRBV7-2; CDR3 protein: ASSLGNGYNQPQH
V gene: TRBV27; CDR3 protein: ASSLQGFQETQY
V gene: TRBV15; CDR3 protein: ATSREGGRGTEAF
V gene: TRBV3-1/TRBV3-2; CDR3 protein: ASSLLSREGLETQY
V gene: TRBV3-1/TRBV3-2; CDR3 protein: ASSHYPGTLEIYNSPLH
V gene: TRBV7-2; CDR3 protein: ASSLRQGDTEAF
V gene: TRBV15; CDR3 protein: ATSRARAYEQY
V gene: TRBV7-2; CDR3 protein: ASSLDQYEQY